This T cell receptor (beta chain) was documented in a study of shared clonotypes between healthy human individuals. From germline, CDR1 is SGHRS and CDR2 YFSETQ. The CDR3 extends over 15 amino acids. Trimming removed 1 base from V and 0 bases from J, with 8 bases in between. Positive CCR7 selection of CD45RO-negative cells yielded the naive CD8 cells, and terminally differentiated effector memory CD45RA+ cells were excluded. Clones were read by immunoSEQ multiplex PCR, and TCRdb kept only the in-frame ones, dropping some. Found here are 1.5 million to 2.5 million clones, about 95% of them singletons; the top ten hold roughly 1%.

The clonotype originates from a man between 18 and 35 years old in good health. The gene calls are TRBV5-1 and TRBJ1-3; D unclear. Sequenced input: naive CD8+ T cells sorted from blood. CDR3 region: CASSLLGSSGNTIYF. In DNA form, the CDR3 reads TGCGCCAGCAGCTTGTTGGGAAGCTCTGGAAACACCATATATTTT.